This is a list of T cell receptor beta chains from one sample in a study of cytomegalovirus exposure and HLA in healthy donors. Libraries were prepared by immunoSEQ multiplex PCR; TCRdb keeps only in-frame clonotypes and omits some of them. The sample shows approximately 190,000 clones, around 75% of them seen only once. Source material: PBMCs. The receptors originated from a man in his forties in good health and CMV-seropositive. Each CDR3 is given with its conserved first and last residue. A D gene is named only where the DNA matches it firmly. Expanded clones are given a class, and other clones once, few, many or no size at all.

v_call	cdr3_length	d_call	clone_size	j_call	cdr3_nt	cdr3_aa
TRBV5-1	16	TRBD2	-	TRBJ2-7	TGCGCCAGCAGCTTAGATAGCGGGGGCATCTCCTACGAGCAGTACTTC	CASSLDSGGISYEQYF
TRBV4-1	14	TRBD1	-	TRBJ2-7	TGCGCCAGCAGCCGGGACAGAGGGCGCTACGAGCAGTACTTC	CASSRDRGRYEQYF
TRBV7-6	16	TRBD2	once	TRBJ2-2	TGTGCCAGCAGCTTAATCAGCGGGGAATCATCCGGGGAGCTGTTTTTT	CASSLISGESSGELFF
TRBV5-1	14	TRBD1	few	TRBJ1-4	TGCGCCAGCAGCTGGGGACAGACCCATGAAAAACTGTTTTTT	CASSWGQTHEKLFF
TRBV19	14	-	-	TRBJ1-4	TGTGCCAGTAGGGGAGGCTGGGGGAATGAAAAACTGTTTTTT	CASRGGWGNEKLFF
TRBV19	14	TRBD1	-	TRBJ1-2	TGTGCCAGTAGTCCGCCGGGACAGGGAAGGAGCTACACCTTC	CASSPPGQGRSYTF
TRBV19	13	TRBD1	-	TRBJ2-7	TGTGCCAGTAGTGAGACAGGGCCCTACGAGCAGTACTTC	CASSETGPYEQYF
TRBV30	10	-	-	TRBJ1-1	TGTGCCTGGTTAGACACTGAAGCTTTCTTT	CAWLDTEAFF
TRBV15	16	-	-	TRBJ2-1	TGTGCCACCAGCAGAGATTTGCAGGCCTCCTACAATGAGCAGTTCTTC	CATSRDLQASYNEQFF
TRBV11-2	15	-	-	TRBJ2-7	TGTGCCAGCAGCCCACCGGGTTTCAGCTCCTACGAGCAGTACTTC	CASSPPGFSSYEQYF
TRBV7-9	13	TRBD2	-	TRBJ2-7	TGTGCCAGCAGCTCTAGCGGATACTACGAGCAGTACTTC	CASSSSGYYEQYF
TRBV2	16	-	-	TRBJ1-1	TGTGCCAGCAGGACCCGACCAGCGCGATCGAACACTGAAGCTTTCTTT	CASRTRPARSNTEAFF
TRBV7-2	14	-	-	TRBJ2-1	TGTGCCAGCAGCCGGACTTTGTTCAGAACTGAGCAGTTCTTC	CASSRTLFRTEQFF
TRBV15	14	-	-	TRBJ2-5	TGTGCCACCAGCAGAGAGAGGTCGCAAGAGACCCAGTACTTC	CATSRERSQETQYF
TRBV19	14	TRBD1	-	TRBJ2-2	TGTGCCAGTAGTGTGGGACAGGGGATCGGGGAGCTGTTTTTT	CASSVGQGIGELFF
TRBV5-4	15	-	-	TRBJ2-2	TGTGCCAGCAGCTTCTATGGAGTTGGGACCGGGGAGCTGTTTTTT	CASSFYGVGTGELFF
TRBV14	15	-	-	TRBJ1-6	TGTGCCAGCAGCCAAGAAGGGGGTCCCTGGGCACCCCTCCACTTT	CASSQEGGPWAPLHF
TRBV20-1	10	-	-	TRBJ1-2	TGCAGTGCGGGGGGGGGCGGCTACACCTTC	CSAGGGGYTF
TRBV28	14	TRBD1	few	TRBJ2-3	TGTGCCAGCAAAGAAGGACAGGCCACAGATACGCAGTATTTT	CASKEGQATDTQYF
TRBV4-3	13	-	-	TRBJ1-5	TGCGCCAGCGCCGCGGGGATCAATCAGCCCCAGCATTTT	CASAAGINQPQHF
TRBV19	15	-	-	TRBJ2-3	TGTGCCAGTAGACCCCGGGGGGCGCCGACAGATACGCAGTATTTT	CASRPRGAPTDTQYF
TRBV9	13	-	few	TRBJ2-3	TGTGCCAGCACCCCCATTAGCACAGATACGCAGTATTTT	CASTPISTDTQYF
TRBV5-1	14	-	-	TRBJ2-1	TGCGCCAGCAGCTTGGCAGGTTCTTACAATGAGCAGTTCTTC	CASSLAGSYNEQFF
TRBV4-2	13	-	-	TRBJ1-1	TGTGCCAGCAGCCAAGCAGGGAAATCTGAAGCTTTCTTT	CASSQAGKSEAFF
TRBV28	15	-	few	TRBJ1-5	TGTGCCAGCAGTGTCCCGGCAGGGTCGAATCAGCCCCAGCATTTT	CASSVPAGSNQPQHF
TRBV11-2	17	-	-	TRBJ2-7	TGTGCCAGCAGCTTATCTCCCTCCGAGACAGCCCCCTACGAGCAGTACTTC	CASSLSPSETAPYEQYF
TRBV7-2	15	-	-	TRBJ1-2	TGTGCCAGCAGTTCTAACCCAGACAGGCCCTATGGCTACACCTTC	CASSSNPDRPYGYTF
TRBV27	11	-	-	TRBJ2-2	TGTGCCAGCAGTCGCACCGGGGAGCTGTTTTTT	CASSRTGELFF
TRBV11-2	18	TRBD1	-	TRBJ2-3	TGTGCCAGCAGCTTAGGCCAGGGGGCGCGAGCTAGCACAGATACGCAGTATTTT	CASSLGQGARASTDTQYF
TRBV2	14	TRBD1	once	TRBJ1-2	TGTGCCAGCAGTGTAAAAACAGGGGGTAGCGGCTACACCTTC	CASSVKTGGSGYTF
TRBV4-3	14	TRBD1	-	TRBJ2-7	TGCGCCAGCAGCCACGGACAGGGGGAATACGAGCAGTACTTC	CASSHGQGEYEQYF
TRBV5-1	16	TRBD1	-	TRBJ1-2	TGCGCCAGCAGCTTGGCACGCCCGGGACAGGGCACTGGCTACACCTTC	CASSLARPGQGTGYTF
TRBV5-8	16	TRBD1	once	TRBJ2-5	TGTGCCAGCAGCTTGCCGACGGGACAGGAATGGGAGACCCAGTACTTC	CASSLPTGQEWETQYF
TRBV6-5	15	-	-	TRBJ1-2	TGTGCCAGCATCCCCTCGGTAGGGGTTTCCTATGGCTACACCTTC	CASIPSVGVSYGYTF
TRBV7-9	14	TRBD1	-	TRBJ2-1	TGTGCCGCCGGCCGGGACAGGGAGATCAATGAGCAGTTCTTC	CAAGRDREINEQFF
TRBV7-2	13	-	-	TRBJ1-1	TGTGCCAGCAGCTTCGGGTATGGAGGGAGAGCTTTCTTT	CASSFGYGGRAFF